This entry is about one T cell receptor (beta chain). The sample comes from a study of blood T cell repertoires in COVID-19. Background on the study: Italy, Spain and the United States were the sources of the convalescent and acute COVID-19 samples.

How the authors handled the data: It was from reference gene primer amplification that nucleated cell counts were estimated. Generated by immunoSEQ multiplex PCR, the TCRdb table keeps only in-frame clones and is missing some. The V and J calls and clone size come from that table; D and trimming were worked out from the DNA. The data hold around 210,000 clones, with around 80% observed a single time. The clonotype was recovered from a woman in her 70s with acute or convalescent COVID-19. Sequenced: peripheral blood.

In DNA form, the CDR3 reads TGTGCCAGCAGTTTATTCTCGCGGGAGGGCGTCTACGAGCAGTACTTC. Translating it yields CASSLFSREGVYEQYF. The V and J genes are TRBV28 and TRBJ2-7; 9 nucleotides agree with TRBD2. The CDR3 contains 16 residues. Germline CDR1 MDHEN, CDR2 SYDVKM. Trimming removed 1 base from V and 3 bases from J; junction bases left unmatched: 7.